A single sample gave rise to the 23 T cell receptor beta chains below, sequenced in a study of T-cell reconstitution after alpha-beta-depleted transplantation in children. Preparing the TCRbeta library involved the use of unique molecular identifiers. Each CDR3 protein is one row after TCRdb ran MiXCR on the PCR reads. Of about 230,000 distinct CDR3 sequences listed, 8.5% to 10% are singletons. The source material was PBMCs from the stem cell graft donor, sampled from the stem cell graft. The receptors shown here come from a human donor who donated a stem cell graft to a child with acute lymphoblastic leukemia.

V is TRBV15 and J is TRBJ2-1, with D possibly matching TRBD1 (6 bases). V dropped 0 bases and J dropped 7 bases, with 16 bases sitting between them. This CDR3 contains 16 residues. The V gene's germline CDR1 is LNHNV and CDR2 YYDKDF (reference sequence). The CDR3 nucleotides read TGTGCCACCAGCAGAGATCTCCCGGGGCAGGGGAATGAGCAGTTCTTC. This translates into CATSRDLPGQGNEQFF.

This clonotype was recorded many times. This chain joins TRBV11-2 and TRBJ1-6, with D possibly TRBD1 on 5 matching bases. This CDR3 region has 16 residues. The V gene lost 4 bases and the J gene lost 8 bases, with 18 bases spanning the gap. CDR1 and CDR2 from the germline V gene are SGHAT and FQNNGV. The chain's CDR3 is CASSSPAGGFDSPLHF. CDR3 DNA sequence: TGTGCCAGCAGCTCCCCTGCCGGGGGGTTCGATTCACCCCTCCACTTT.

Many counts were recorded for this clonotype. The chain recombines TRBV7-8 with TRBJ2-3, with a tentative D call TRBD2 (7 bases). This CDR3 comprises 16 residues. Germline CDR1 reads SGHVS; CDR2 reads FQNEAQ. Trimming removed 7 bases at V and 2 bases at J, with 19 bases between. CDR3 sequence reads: CASTPARGGITDTQYF. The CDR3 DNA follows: TGTGCCAGCACCCCGGCCAGGGGAGGGATCACAGATACGCAGTATTTT.

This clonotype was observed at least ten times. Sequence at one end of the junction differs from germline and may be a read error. The chain's CDR3 is CSASGTGSTYGQYF. CDR3 bases: TGCAGTGCTAGTGGGACAGGATCTACCTACGGGCAGTACTTC. The V and J genes are TRBV20-1 and TRBJ2-7; 8 nucleotides match TRBD1. This CDR3 spans 14 amino acids. CDR1 and CDR2 from the germline V gene are DFQATT and SNEGSKA (reference sequence).

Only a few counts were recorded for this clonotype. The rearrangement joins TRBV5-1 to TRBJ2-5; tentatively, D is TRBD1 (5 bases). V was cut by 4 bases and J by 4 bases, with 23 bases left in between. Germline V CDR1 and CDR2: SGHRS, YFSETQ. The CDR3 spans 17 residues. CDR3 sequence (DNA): TGCGCCAGCAGCGGAGTGCGATGGGGCAGGATCTTAGAGACCCAGTACTTC. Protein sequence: CASSGVRWGRILETQYF.

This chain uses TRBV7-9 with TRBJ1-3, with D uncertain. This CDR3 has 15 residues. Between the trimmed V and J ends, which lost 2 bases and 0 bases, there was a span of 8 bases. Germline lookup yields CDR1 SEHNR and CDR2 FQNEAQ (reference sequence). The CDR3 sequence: CASSLIDNSGNTIYF. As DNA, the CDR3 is TGTGCCAGCAGCTTAATAGACAACTCTGGAAACACCATATATTTT.

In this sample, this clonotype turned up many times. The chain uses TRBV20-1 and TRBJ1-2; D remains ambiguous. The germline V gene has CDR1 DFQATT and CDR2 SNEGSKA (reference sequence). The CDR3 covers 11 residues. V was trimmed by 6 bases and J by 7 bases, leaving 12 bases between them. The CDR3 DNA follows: TGCAGTGCCCCGCGATCCCCTGGCTACACCTTC. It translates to CSAPRSPGYTF.

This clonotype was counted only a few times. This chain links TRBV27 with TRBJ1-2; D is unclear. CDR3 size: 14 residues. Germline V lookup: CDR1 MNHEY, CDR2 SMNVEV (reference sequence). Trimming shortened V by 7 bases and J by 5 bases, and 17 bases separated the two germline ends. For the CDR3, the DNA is TGTGCCAGCACGTCATGGGAGGGCACTTATGGCTACACCTTC. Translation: CASTSWEGTYGYTF.

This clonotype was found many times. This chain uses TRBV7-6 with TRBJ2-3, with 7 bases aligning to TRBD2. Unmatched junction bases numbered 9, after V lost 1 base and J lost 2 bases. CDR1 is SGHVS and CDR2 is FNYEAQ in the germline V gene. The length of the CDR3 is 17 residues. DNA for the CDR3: TGTGCCAGCAGCTTAGATAACTTAGGGACTAACACAGATACGCAGTATTTT. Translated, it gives CASSLDNLGTNTDTQYF.

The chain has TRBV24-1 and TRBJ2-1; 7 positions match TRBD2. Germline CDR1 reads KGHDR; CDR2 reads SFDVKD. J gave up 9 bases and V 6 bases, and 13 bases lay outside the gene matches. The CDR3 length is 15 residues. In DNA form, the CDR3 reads TGTGCCACCAGTCGACTCGGGGGGACCACAGCTGAGCAGTTCTTC. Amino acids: CATSRLGGTTAEQFF.

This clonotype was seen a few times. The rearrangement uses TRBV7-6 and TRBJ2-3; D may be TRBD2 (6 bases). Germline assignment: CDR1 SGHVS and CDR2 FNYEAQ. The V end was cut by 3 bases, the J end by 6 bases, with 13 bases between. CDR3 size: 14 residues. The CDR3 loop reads CASSFLSGVDTQYF. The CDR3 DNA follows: TGTGCCAGCAGCTTCCTCTCGGGGGTGGATACGCAGTATTTT.

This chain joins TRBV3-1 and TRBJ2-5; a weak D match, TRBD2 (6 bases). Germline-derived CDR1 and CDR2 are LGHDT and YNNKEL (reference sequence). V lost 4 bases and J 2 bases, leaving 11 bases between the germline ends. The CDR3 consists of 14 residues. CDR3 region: CASSPRLVQETQYF. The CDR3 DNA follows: TGTGCCAGCAGCCCTCGACTAGTTCAAGAGACCCAGTACTTC.

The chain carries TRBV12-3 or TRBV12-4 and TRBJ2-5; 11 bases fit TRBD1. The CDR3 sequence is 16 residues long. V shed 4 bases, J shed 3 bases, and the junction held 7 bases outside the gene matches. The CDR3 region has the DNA TGTGCCAGCAGTTCGATCCCGGGACAGGGGGAAGAGACCCAGTACTTC. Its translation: CASSSIPGQGEETQYF.

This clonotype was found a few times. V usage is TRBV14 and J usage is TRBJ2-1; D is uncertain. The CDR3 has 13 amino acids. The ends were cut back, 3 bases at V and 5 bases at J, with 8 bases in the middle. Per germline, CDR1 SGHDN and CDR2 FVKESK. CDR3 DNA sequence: TGTGCCAGCAGCCAGTCCATTAACAATGAGCAGTTCTTC. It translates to CASSQSINNEQFF.

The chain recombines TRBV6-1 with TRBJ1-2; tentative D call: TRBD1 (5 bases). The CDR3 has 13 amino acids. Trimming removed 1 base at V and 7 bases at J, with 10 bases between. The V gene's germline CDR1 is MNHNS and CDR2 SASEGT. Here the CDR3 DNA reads TGTGCCAGCAGTGAAGAACGGGGGACTGGCTACACCTTC. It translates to CASSEERGTGYTF.

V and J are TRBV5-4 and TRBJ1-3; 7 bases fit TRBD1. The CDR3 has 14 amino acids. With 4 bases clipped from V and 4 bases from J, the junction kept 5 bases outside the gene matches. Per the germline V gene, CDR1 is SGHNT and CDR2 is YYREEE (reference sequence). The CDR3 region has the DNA TGTGCCAGCAGCCCGGACAGGAGGGGAAACACCATATATTTT. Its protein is CASSPDRRGNTIYF.

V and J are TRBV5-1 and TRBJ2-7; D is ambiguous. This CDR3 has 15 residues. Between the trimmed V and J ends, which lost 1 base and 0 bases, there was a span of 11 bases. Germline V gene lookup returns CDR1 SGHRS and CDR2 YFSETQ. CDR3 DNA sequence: TGCGCCAGCAGCTTGACCGACCCTAGCTCCTACGAGCAGTACTTC. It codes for CASSLTDPSSYEQYF.

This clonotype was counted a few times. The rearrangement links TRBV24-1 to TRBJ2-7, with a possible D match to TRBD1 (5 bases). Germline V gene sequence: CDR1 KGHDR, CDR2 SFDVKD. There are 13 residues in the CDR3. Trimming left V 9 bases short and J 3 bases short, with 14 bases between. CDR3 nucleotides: TGTGCCACCGCCGGCGGACATTTCTACGAGCAGTACTTC. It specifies CATAGGHFYEQYF.

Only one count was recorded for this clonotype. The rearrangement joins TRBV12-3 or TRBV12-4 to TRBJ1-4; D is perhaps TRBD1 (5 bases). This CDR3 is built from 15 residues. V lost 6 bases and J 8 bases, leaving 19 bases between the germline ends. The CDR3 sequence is CASSPGWGGEEKLFF. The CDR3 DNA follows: TGTGCCAGCAGCCCCGGATGGGGGGGGGAGGAAAAACTGTTTTTT.

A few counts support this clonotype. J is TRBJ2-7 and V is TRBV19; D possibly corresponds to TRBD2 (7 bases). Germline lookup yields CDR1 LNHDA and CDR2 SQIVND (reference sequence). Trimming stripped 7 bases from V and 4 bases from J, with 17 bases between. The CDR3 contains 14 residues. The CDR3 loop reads CASTPRGGPYEQYF. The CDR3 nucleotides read TGTGCCAGTACCCCGAGGGGGGGCCCATACGAGCAGTACTTC. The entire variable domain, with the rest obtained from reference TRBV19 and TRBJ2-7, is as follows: DGGITQSPKYLFRKEGQNVTLSCEQNLNHDAMYWYRQDPGQGLRLIYYSQIVNDFQKGDIAEGYSVSREKKESFPLTVTSAQKNPTAFYLCASTPRGGPYEQYFGPGTRLTVT.

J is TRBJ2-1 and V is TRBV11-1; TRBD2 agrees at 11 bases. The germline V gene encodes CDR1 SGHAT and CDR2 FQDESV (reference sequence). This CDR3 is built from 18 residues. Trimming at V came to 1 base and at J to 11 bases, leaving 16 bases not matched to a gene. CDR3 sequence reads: CASSLGREIAGGFVKQFF. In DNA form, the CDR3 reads TGTGCCAGCAGCTTAGGTCGGGAAATAGCGGGGGGGTTTGTTAAGCAGTTCTTC.

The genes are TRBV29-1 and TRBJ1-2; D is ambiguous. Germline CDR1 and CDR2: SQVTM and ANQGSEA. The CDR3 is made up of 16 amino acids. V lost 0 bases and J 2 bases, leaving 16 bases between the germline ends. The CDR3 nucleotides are TGCAGCGTTGAAGATCTTGGAGGGCCGAGGAACTATGGCTACACCTTC. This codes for CSVEDLGGPRNYGYTF.

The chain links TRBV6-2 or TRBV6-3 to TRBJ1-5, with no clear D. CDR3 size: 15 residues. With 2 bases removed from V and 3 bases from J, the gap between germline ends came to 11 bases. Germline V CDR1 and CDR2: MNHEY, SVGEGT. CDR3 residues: CASSYGILDNQPQHF. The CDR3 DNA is TGTGCCAGCAGTTACGGCATCTTGGACAATCAGCCCCAGCATTTT.